This T cell receptor beta chain was sequenced during a study of T-cell reconstitution after alpha-beta-depleted transplantation in children. Findings and limits, study-wide: Reportedly, alpha-beta T cells present about two months post-transplant originated from several hundred expanded clones of graft origin. The main origin of T-cell counts and diversity one year after transplant was newly produced T cells. Some patients' high day-60 TCRbeta diversity was traced to surviving recipient T cells and thymic progenitors.

Preparation of the TCRbeta library was carried out with unique molecular identifiers. One entry per CDR3 protein, called by TCRdb with MiXCR from the PCR reads. The sample has 85,000 to 120,000 distinct CDR3 sequences, about 6% seen once. This clonotype was detected ten times or more. Antigen unknown. V lost 6 bases and J lost 6, with 19 bases in between. Germline V gene data show CDR1 as DFQATT and CDR2 as SNEGSKA (reference sequence). The CDR3 has 14 residues. Material: PBMCs, mostly from graft donor cells, obtained 60 days after TCRalphabeta/CD19-depleted stem cell transplant. The receptor was isolated from a female patient aged 2-9 years who had a stem cell transplant for Fanconi anemia, so the T cells may come from the graft donor. This chain uses TRBV20-1 with TRBJ2-3; D gene unclear. The DNA for the CDR3 is TGCAGTGCCCCCTCAGAAGCGCGGATGGATACGCAGTATTTT. This translates into CSAPSEARMDTQYF.